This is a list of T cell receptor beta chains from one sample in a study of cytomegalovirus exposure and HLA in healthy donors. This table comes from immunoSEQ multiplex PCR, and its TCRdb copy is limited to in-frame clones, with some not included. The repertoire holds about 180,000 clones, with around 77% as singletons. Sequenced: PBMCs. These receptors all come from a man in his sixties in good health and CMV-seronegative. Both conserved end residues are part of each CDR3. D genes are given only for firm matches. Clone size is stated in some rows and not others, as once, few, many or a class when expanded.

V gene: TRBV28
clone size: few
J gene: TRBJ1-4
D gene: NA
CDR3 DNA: TGTGCCAGCAGTTTACGTACCCAGGGTAACGAAAAACTGTTTTTT
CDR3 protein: CASSLRTQGNEKLFF

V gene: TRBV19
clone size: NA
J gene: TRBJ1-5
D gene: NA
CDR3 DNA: TGTGCCAGTATCGGATTCGGACAGTCGGATCAGCCCCAGCATTTT
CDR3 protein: CASIGFGQSDQPQHF

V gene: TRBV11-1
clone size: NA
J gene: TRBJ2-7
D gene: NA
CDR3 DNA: TGTGCCAGCAGCCGTATCGGGTCAGCCTCCTACGAGCAGTACTTC
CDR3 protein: CASSRIGSASYEQYF

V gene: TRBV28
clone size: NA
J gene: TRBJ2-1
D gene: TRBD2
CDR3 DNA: TGTGCCAGCAGTTCCCTTTTTGCGGGAGTATCCTACAATGAGCAGTTCTTC
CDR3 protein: CASSSLFAGVSYNEQFF

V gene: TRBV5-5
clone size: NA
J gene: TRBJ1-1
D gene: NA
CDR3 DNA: TGTGCCAGCAGCTTGGCTCAGGGGAACACTGAAGCTTTCTTT
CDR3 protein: CASSLAQGNTEAFF

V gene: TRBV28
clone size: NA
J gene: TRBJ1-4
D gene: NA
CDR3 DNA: TGTGCCAGCAGTTCAGGGACATTGGGTGAAAAACTGTTTTTT
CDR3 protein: CASSSGTLGEKLFF

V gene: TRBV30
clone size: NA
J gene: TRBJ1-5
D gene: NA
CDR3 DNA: TGTGCCTGGGCCCCCGGGGGGGGTTCGCCCCAGCATTTT
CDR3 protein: CAWAPGGGSPQHF

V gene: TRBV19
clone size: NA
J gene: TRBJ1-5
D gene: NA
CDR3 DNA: TGTGCCAGTAGGGTCCAGGGCAGCAATCAGCCCCAGCATTTT
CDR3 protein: CASRVQGSNQPQHF

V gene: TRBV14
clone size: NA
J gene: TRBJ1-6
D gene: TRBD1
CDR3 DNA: TGTGCCAGCAGCCAACTTGCAGGGACAGGCAATTCACCCCTCCACTTT
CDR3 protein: CASSQLAGTGNSPLHF

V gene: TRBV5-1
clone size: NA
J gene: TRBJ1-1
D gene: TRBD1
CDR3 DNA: TGCGCCAGCAGCTTGCAAGGGGGCGAAGCTTTCTTT
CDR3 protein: CASSLQGGEAFF

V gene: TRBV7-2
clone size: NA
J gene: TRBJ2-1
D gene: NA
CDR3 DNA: TGTGCCAGCAGCTTAACAGGGACAACCTACAATGAGCAGTTCTTC
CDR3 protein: CASSLTGTTYNEQFF

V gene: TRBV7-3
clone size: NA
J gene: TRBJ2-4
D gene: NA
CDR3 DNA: TGTGCCAGCAGCCCATCTTCGGCGGGGAACATTCAGTACTTC
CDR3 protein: CASSPSSAGNIQYF

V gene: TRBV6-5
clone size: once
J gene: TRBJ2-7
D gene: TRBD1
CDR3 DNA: TGTGCCAGCAGACGTGGACAGGGATACTACGAGCAGTACTTC
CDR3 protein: CASRRGQGYYEQYF

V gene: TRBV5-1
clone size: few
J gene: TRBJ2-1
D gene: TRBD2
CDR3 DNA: TGCGCCAGCAGCGATACTAGCGGGGGCCCCTACAATGAGCAGTTCTTC
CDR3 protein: CASSDTSGGPYNEQFF

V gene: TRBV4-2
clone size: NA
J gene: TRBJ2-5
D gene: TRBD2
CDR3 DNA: TGTGCCAGCAGCCCGCGCCAGGGAGCGGGAGAAGAGACCCAGTACTTC
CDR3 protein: CASSPRQGAGEETQYF

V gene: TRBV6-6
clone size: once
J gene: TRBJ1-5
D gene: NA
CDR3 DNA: TGTGCCAGCACCTTTGGCAGTAATCAGCCCCAGCATTTT
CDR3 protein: CASTFGSNQPQHF

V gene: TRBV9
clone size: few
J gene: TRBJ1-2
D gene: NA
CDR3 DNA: TGTGCCAGCAGCTTATCGGGGGGCCTCAGGGGCTACACCTTC
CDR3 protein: CASSLSGGLRGYTF

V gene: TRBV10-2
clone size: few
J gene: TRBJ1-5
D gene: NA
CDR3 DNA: TGCGCCAGCACCGAGGGGGATCAGCCCCAGCATTTT
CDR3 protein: CASTEGDQPQHF

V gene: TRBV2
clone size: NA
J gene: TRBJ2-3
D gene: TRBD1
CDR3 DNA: TGTGCCAGCAGCGCCGGGACAGTATCAGATACGCAGTATTTT
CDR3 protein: CASSAGTVSDTQYF

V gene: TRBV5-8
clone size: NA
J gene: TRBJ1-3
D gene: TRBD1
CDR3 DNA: TGTGCCAGCAGCGGACCCACAGGGGTCTCTGGAAACACCATATATTTT
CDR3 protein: CASSGPTGVSGNTIYF

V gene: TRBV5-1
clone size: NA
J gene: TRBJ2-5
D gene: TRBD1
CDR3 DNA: TGCGCCAGCAGCTTGGGACAGGGGCAAGAGACCCAGTACTTC
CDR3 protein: CASSLGQGQETQYF

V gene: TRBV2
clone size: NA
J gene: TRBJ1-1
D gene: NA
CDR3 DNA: TGTGCCAGCCTCCGGGGTTGGAACACTGAAGCTTTCTTT
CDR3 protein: CASLRGWNTEAFF

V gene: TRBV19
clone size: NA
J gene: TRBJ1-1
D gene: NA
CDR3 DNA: TGTGCCAGTAGTATCTCACTAACCGCGGGCACTGAAGCTTTCTTT
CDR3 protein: CASSISLTAGTEAFF

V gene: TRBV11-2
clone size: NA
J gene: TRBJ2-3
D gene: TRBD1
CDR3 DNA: TGTGCCAGCAGTTCCCCTTATGGACAGGGTACAGATACGCAGTATTTT
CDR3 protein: CASSSPYGQGTDTQYF

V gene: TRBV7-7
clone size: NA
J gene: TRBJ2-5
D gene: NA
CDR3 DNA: TGTGCCAGCAGCCGTCTCAACACACAAGAGACCCAGTACTTC
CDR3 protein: CASSRLNTQETQYF

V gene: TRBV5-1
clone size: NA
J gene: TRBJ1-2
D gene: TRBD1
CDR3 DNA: TGCGCCAGCAGCGGACAGGGCAACTATGGCTACACCTTC
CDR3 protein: CASSGQGNYGYTF

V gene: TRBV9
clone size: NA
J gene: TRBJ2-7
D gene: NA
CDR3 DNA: TGTGCCAGCAGCGTAGCTGGGGAGTACGAGCAGTACTTC
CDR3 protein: CASSVAGEYEQYF

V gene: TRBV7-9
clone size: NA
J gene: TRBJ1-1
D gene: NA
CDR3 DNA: TGTGCCAGCAGCTCCGCCAGCAGGGGCTCCCCCGGAGCTTTCTTT
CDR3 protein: CASSSASRGSPGAFF